A single sample is the source of the 27 T cell receptor beta chains below, sequenced in a study of T cell clones after liver transplantation. The protocol was immunoSEQ multiplex PCR, while the TCRdb copy is restricted to in-frame clones and leaves out a portion. The sample has about 58,000 clones; 70% to 80% are singletons. The sample was CD4+ T cells from blood, taken at the approximately 16-month timepoint. The receptors were gathered from a human patient who received a liver transplant. Some T cells here may be from the graft donor.

The rearrangement uses TRBV6-1 and TRBJ2-2; D not certain. The CDR3 has 13 residues. CDR1 is MNHNS, CDR2 SASEGT, per germline. V dropped 7 bases and J dropped 3 bases, with 9 bases sitting between them. The CDR3 DNA sequence: TGTGCCAGCAAAGCCAGATACACCGGGGAGCTGTTTTTT. This codes for CASKARYTGELFF.

The chain has TRBV29-1 and TRBJ1-2, with unresolved D. This CDR3 spans 12 amino acids. V dropped 4 bases and J dropped 8 bases, with 14 bases sitting between them. Germline lookup yields CDR1 SQVTM and CDR2 ANQGSEA. The CDR3: CSVVSTGWGYTF. The CDR3 region has the DNA TGCAGCGTTGTGTCTACGGGGTGGGGCTACACCTTC.

This chain connects TRBV19 to TRBJ1-4; 8 bases line up with TRBD1. The length of the CDR3 is 14 residues. V dropped 7 bases and J dropped 8; count of bases not matched to a gene: 9. CDR1 and CDR2 (germline): LNHDA, SQIVND (reference sequence). The CDR3 reads CASTGQGFIEKLFF. The CDR3 DNA is TGTGCCAGTACCGGACAGGGCTTCATCGAAAAACTGTTTTTT.

V and J are TRBV7-2 and TRBJ2-3, with D possibly TRBD2 on 5 matching bases. The CDR3 covers 14 residues. Between the trimmed V and J ends, which lost 4 bases and 5 bases, there was a span of 13 bases. The V gene's germline CDR1 is SGHTA and CDR2 FQGNSA. Here the CDR3 reads CASSSRTGEDTQYF. The DNA for the CDR3 is TGTGCCAGCAGCTCGAGGACTGGGGAAGATACGCAGTATTTT. Looking up the rest from reference TRBV7-2 and TRBJ2-3 gives the full variable domain: GAGVSQSPSNKVTEKGKDVELRCDPISGHTALYWYRQSLGQGLEFLIYFQGNSAPDKSGLPSDRFSAERTGGSVSTLTIQRTQQEDSAVYLCASSSRTGEDTQYFGPGTRLTVL.

The chain is built from TRBV4-2 and TRBJ2-3; 12 bases align to TRBD2. Germline loops: CDR1 LGHNA, CDR2 YNFKEQ. The CDR3 length is 17 residues. Trimming removed 4 bases from V and 4 bases from J; junction bases left unmatched: 9. The chain's CDR3 is CASSRRTSGESADTQYF. The CDR3 DNA follows: TGTGCCAGCAGCCGTCGGACTAGCGGGGAAAGTGCAGATACGCAGTATTTT.

In the case of this clone: The sample holds other DNA sequences that translate to the same CDR3. This chain links TRBV30 with TRBJ1-1; 8 bases fit TRBD1. Germline V gene data show CDR1 as GTSNPN and CDR2 as SVGIG (reference sequence). V dropped 0 bases and J dropped 3; count of bases not matched to a gene: 0. The CDR3 length is 13 residues. CDR3 residues: CAWSVQGDTEAFF. Written as DNA, the CDR3 is TGTGCCTGGAGTGTACAGGGGGACACTGAAGCTTTCTTT.

This chain joins TRBV7-9 and TRBJ2-2; 9 bases align to TRBD2. Losses at the gene ends were 3 bases for V and 4 bases for J; bases not matched to a gene: 6. Looked up from germline, CDR1 is SEHNR and CDR2 is FQNEAQ (reference sequence). The CDR3 contains 16 residues. CDR3 in amino acids: CASSFNSGSGTGELFF. The CDR3 DNA reads as TGTGCCAGCAGCTTTAATAGCGGGAGTGGCACCGGGGAGCTGTTTTTT.

V usage is TRBV19 and J usage is TRBJ2-3; 13 nucleotides align to TRBD2. The V gene end was trimmed by 8 bases and the J gene end by 5 bases; junction bases not matched to a gene: 4. The CDR3 is 14 residues long. CDR1 and CDR2 from the germline V gene are LNHDA and SQIVND (reference sequence). This CDR3 reads CASGTSGVGDTQYF. The CDR3 region has the DNA TGTGCCAGTGGGACTAGCGGGGTCGGAGATACGCAGTATTTT.

The V call is TRBV10-3, the J call TRBJ2-7; perhaps TRBD1 as D (6 bases). The ends were cut back, 7 bases at V and 5 bases at J, with 21 bases in the middle. Germline CDR1 ENHRY, CDR2 SYGVKD. This CDR3 is built from 15 residues. The CDR3, as DNA: TGTGCCATCATCCCGCCTACAGGGTATCGCCACGAGCAGTACTTC. Its translation: CAIIPPTGYRHEQYF.

The chain uses TRBV5-6 and TRBJ2-1; 12 positions match TRBD1. V was pared by 2 bases and J by 8 bases, with 5 bases of the junction left unmatched. Germline V CDR1 and CDR2: SGHDT, YYEEEE. The CDR3 has 15 residues. The CDR3 reads CASSFGTGGSDEQFF. The CDR3 DNA is TGTGCCAGCAGCTTCGGGACAGGGGGCTCCGATGAGCAGTTCTTC.

This clone appeared a few times. The chain links TRBV5-6 to TRBJ2-1; perhaps TRBD2 as D (6 bases). The CDR3 has 13 amino acids. Germline-derived CDR1 and CDR2 are SGHDT and YYEEEE. V lost 4 bases to trimming and J lost 4 bases, with 9 bases between them. Here the CDR3 reads CASSTDYYNEQFF. CDR3 nucleotide sequence: TGTGCCAGCAGCACGGACTATTACAATGAGCAGTTCTTC. Full variable domain (missing parts from reference TRBV5-6 and TRBJ2-1): DAGVTQSPTHLIKTRGQQVTLRCSPKSGHDTVSWYQQALGQGPQFIFQYYEEEERQRGNFPDRFSGHQFPNYSSELNVNALLLGDSALYLCASSTDYYNEQFFGPGTRLTVL.

This clone was seen a handful of times. Sequence at one end of the junction differs from germline and may be a read error. The V and J genes are TRBV2 and TRBJ1-4, with 7 bases aligning to TRBD1. CDR1 and CDR2 (germline): SNHLY, FYNNEI. CDR3 length: 14 residues. The CDR3 protein is CASSADLTPTGRWF. The CDR3 coding sequence is TGTGCCAGCAGCGCGGATCTAACCCCGACAGGGAGGTGGTTT.

The rearrangement links TRBV19 to TRBJ1-2; 7 positions match TRBD1. After removal of 3 bases from V and 4 bases from J, the junction contained 5 bases not matched to a gene. The CDR3 loop spans 14 amino acids. The germline gives CDR1 LNHDA, CDR2 SQIVND (reference sequence). CDR3 DNA: TGTGCCAGTAGTATCGGAGACAGGGTCTATGGCTACACCTTC. Its protein product is CASSIGDRVYGYTF.

The chain employs TRBV18 and TRBJ2-2; 9 bases are shared with TRBD2. Per germline, CDR1 KGHSH and CDR2 LQKENI. The V segment lost 1 base and the J segment 0 bases; nucleotides outside the gene matches: 0. This CDR3 spans 16 amino acids. The CDR3 DNA is TGTGCCAGCTCACCACTAGCGGGGGCGAACACCGGGGAGCTGTTTTTT. Its translation is CASSPLAGANTGELFF.

As regards this clone: One base away lies a much larger clone, so this may be a sequencing read error. This CDR3 is also generated by other DNA sequences in the sample. The V and J genes are TRBV12-5 and TRBJ2-3, with D perhaps matching TRBD2 (6 bases). The CDR3 contains 14 residues. CDR1 LGHNT and CDR2 FRNRAP come from the germline V gene. Trimming removed 6 bases at V and 0 bases at J, with 10 bases between. The CDR3, as DNA: TGTGCTAGTGGCCCGAGCGGGAGCACAGATACGCAGTATTTT. It yields the protein CASGPSGSTDTQYF.

This chain joins TRBV5-1 and TRBJ2-3; TRBD2 aligns across 11 bases. The V segment lost 6 bases and the J segment 4 bases; nucleotides outside the gene matches: 10. Germline values: CDR1 SGHRS, CDR2 YFSETQ. The CDR3 is made up of 16 amino acids. This CDR3 is CASTISGGASADTQYF. The CDR3 bases are TGCGCCAGCACCATTAGCGGGGGGGCAAGCGCAGATACGCAGTATTTT.

This chain joins TRBV9 and TRBJ2-1; 8 nucleotides agree with TRBD2. This CDR3 has 15 amino acids. The trim removed 2 bases at V and 6 bases at J, leaving 7 bases unmatched. CDR1 and CDR2 from the germline V gene are SGDLS and YYNGEE. As DNA, the CDR3 is TGTGCCAGCAGCGTTAGCCCTAGCGGGTTCAATGAGCAGTTCTTC. Translation gives CASSVSPSGFNEQFF.

The chain has TRBV5-5 and TRBJ1-1; perhaps TRBD1 as D (5 bases). The length of the CDR3 is 16 residues. Per the germline V gene, CDR1 is SGHKS and CDR2 is YYEKEE (reference sequence). V gave up 0 bases and J gave up 0 bases, with 12 bases separating them. The CDR3 spells CASSLDRWTMNTEAFF. The CDR3 DNA reads as TGTGCCAGCAGCTTGGACAGGTGGACTATGAACACTGAAGCTTTCTTT.

The rearrangement joins TRBV19 to TRBJ2-1; 8 bases line up with TRBD2. Germline CDR1 is LNHDA and CDR2 is SQIVND (reference sequence). V was clipped by 3 bases and J by 7 bases; unmatched bases: 11. The CDR3 is made up of 16 amino acids. CDR3 sequence reads: CASSMEGTRRLNEQFF. The DNA of the CDR3 is TGTGCCAGTAGTATGGAAGGGACTAGGAGGTTGAATGAGCAGTTCTTC.

The chain is built from TRBV4-3 and TRBJ2-1; 7 nucleotides agree with TRBD2. Germline values: CDR1 LGHNA, CDR2 YSLEER. V lost 0 bases, J lost 10 bases, and 9 bases stayed unmatched. This CDR3 has 15 amino acids. The chain's CDR3 is CASSQEERGGREQFF. Written as DNA, the CDR3 is TGCGCCAGCAGCCAAGAGGAGAGGGGCGGGAGAGAGCAGTTCTTC.

A single count supports this clone. Other DNA sequences of this sample code for an identical CDR3. The chain couples TRBV9 to TRBJ2-1; no reliable D call. CDR1 is SGDLS, CDR2 YYNGEE, per germline. This CDR3 has 11 residues. V lost 0 bases to trimming and J lost 10 bases, with 5 bases between them. This CDR3 reads CASSVENEQFF. CDR3 nucleotides: TGTGCCAGCAGCGTAGAAAACGAGCAGTTCTTC.

In DNA form, the CDR3 reads TGTGCCAGCAGCATGCGTATATCTCGACAAAGTCGGGCCAACGTCCTGACTTTC. Protein product: CASSMRISRQSRANVLTF. This chain connects TRBV11-3 to TRBJ2-6; D remains ambiguous. The length of the CDR3 is 18 residues. Looked up from germline, CDR1 is SGHNT and CDR2 is YENEEA. The germline V and J ends were trimmed by 5 bases and 5 bases, with 22 bases remaining between them. Combining the CDR3 with reference TRBV11-3 and TRBJ2-6 gives the whole variable domain EAGVVQSPRYKIIEKKQPVAFWCNPISGHNTLYWYLQNLGQGPELLIRYENEEAVDDSQLPKDRFSAERLKGVDSTLKIQPAELGDSAVYLCASSMRISRQSRANVLTFGAGSRLTVL.

V and J are TRBV11-1 and TRBJ2-3; 13 nucleotides match TRBD2. V lost 5 bases and J lost 3; bases outside the gene matches: 5. Germline CDR1 SGHAT, CDR2 FQDESV (reference sequence). This CDR3 spans 16 amino acids. For the CDR3, the DNA is TGTGCCAGCAGCCTTCGGACTAGCGGGGGTACAGATACGCAGTATTTT. The encoded protein is CASSLRTSGGTDTQYF.

V is TRBV5-1 and J is TRBJ1-4; TRBD1 is a possible D gene (6 bases). Germline CDR1 SGHRS, CDR2 YFSETQ. V was clipped by 8 bases and J by 6 bases, with 11 bases between them. The CDR3 is 12 residues long. CDR3 sequence reads: CASRGADEKLFF. The CDR3 DNA is TGCGCCAGTAGGGGGGCGGATGAAAAACTGTTTTTT.

V gene TRBV9 combines with J gene TRBJ2-3; TRBD1 or TRBD2 may be the D gene (5 bases each). With 2 bases removed from V and 0 bases from J, the gap between germline ends came to 22 bases. This CDR3 contains 19 residues. Germline assignment: CDR1 SGDLS and CDR2 YYNGEE. The CDR3 is CASSVQGLGTAPSTDTQYF. The CDR3 DNA follows: TGTGCCAGCAGCGTTCAGGGCCTCGGGACGGCCCCTAGCACAGATACGCAGTATTTT.

V and J are TRBV7-8 and TRBJ2-7, with 10 bases that match TRBD1. The CDR3 is 15 residues long. Trimming took 5 bases from V and 5 from J; bases not matched to a gene: 9. Germline-derived CDR1 and CDR2 are SGHVS and FQNEAQ. The CDR3: CASSPRTGGADEQYF. For the CDR3, the DNA is TGTGCCAGCAGCCCCAGGACAGGGGGAGCAGACGAGCAGTACTTC.

This chain uses TRBV7-2 with TRBJ1-6; D perhaps matches TRBD1 (6 bases). Germline V gene lookup returns CDR1 SGHTA and CDR2 FQGNSA. Trimming took off 5 bases at V and 7 bases at J, with 9 bases between the two ends. CDR3 length equals 13 residues. DNA for the CDR3: TGTGCCAGCAGCCCAGACAGGAATTCACCCCTCCACTTT. Translation gives CASSPDRNSPLHF.